This TCR beta chain was recovered during a study of T cells in Graves' hyperthyroidism and ophthalmopathy. Study-wide context: Peripheral blood was acquired at first diagnosis, ahead of any therapy whatsoever.

This CDR3 has 20 residues. Germline values: CDR1 LNHDA, CDR2 SQIVND (reference sequence). V lost 0 bases to trimming and J lost 4 bases; unmatched junction nucleotides: 18. Comments on this clonotype: Its antigen is undetermined.

Study results and caveats: Model output signaled ophthalmopathy a median approximately six months ahead of onset.

RNA transcripts yielded amplified TCR beta CDR3 regions. HTBI primers drove first-round RT-PCR of the TCR CDR3. TCRdb reprocessed the multiplex PCR reads via MiXCR and lists one record per CDR3 protein. The table lists a few hundred thousand distinct CDR3 sequences, 18% of them singletons. Source material: blood. The receptor's source is a man aged 18-30 years with Graves' ophthalmopathy. V usage is TRBV19 and J usage is TRBJ2-1, with 7 bases aligning to TRBD2. The CDR3 protein is CASSIDPAGSHRGRYNEQFF. The CDR3 DNA follows: TGTGCCAGTAGTATAGACCCAGCGGGGTCCCACCGAGGCAGGTACAATGAGCAGTTCTTC. The variable domain in full, with the rest retrieved from reference TRBV19 and TRBJ2-1, is DGGITQSPKYLFRKEGQNVTLSCEQNLNHDAMYWYRQDPGQGLRLIYYSQIVNDFQKGDIAEGYSVSREKKESFPLTVTSAQKNPTAFYLCASSIDPAGSHRGRYNEQFFGPGTRLTVL.